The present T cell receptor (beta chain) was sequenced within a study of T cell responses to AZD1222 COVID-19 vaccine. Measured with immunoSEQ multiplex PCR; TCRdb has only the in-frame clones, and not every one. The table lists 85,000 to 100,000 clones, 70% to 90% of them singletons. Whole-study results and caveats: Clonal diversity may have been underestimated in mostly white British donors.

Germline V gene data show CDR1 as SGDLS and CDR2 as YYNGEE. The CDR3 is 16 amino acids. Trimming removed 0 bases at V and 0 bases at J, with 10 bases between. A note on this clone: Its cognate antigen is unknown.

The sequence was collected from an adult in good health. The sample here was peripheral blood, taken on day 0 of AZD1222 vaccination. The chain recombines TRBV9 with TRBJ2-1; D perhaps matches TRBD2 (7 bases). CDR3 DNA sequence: TGTGCCAGCAGCGTAGTGGGGGGGCCCTCCTACAATGAGCAGTTCTTC. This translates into CASSVVGGPSYNEQFF.